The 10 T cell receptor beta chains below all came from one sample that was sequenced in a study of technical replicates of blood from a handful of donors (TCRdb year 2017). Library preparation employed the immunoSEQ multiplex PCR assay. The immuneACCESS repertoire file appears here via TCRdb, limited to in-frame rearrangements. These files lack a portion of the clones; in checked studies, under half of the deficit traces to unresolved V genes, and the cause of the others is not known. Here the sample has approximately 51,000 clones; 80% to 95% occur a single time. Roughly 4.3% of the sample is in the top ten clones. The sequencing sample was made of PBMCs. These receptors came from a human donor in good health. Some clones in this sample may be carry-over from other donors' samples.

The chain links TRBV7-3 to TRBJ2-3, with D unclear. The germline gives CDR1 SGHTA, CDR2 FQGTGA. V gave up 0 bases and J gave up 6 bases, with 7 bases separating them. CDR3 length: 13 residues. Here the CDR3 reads CASSLTYTDTQYF. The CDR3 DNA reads TGTGCCAGCAGCTTAACGTATACTGATACGCAGTATTTT.

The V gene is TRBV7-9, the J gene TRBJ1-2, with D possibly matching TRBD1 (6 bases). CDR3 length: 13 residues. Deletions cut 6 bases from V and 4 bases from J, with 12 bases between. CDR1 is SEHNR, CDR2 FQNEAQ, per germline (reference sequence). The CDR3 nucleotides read TGTGCCAGCAGATCCGGACAGCTCTATGGCTACACCTTC. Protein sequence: CASRSGQLYGYTF.

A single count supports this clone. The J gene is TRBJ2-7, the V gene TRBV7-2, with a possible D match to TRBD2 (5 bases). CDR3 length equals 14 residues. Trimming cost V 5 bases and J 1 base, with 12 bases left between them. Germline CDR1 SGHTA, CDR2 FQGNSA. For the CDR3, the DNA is TGTGCCAGCAGCCCCGGACTCGTTTCCTACGAGCAGTACTTC. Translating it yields CASSPGLVSYEQYF. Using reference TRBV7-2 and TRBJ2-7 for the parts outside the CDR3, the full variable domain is GAGVSQSPSNKVTEKGKDVELRCDPISGHTALYWYRQSLGQGLEFLIYFQGNSAPDKSGLPSDRFSAERTGGSVSTLTIQRTQQEDSAVYLCASSPGLVSYEQYFGPGTRLTVT.

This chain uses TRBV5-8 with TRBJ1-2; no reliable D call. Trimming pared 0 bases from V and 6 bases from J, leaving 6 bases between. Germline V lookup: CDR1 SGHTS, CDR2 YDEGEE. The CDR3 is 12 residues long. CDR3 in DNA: TGTGCCAGCAGCTTGGTAGTTCATGGCTACACCTTC. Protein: CASSLVVHGYTF.

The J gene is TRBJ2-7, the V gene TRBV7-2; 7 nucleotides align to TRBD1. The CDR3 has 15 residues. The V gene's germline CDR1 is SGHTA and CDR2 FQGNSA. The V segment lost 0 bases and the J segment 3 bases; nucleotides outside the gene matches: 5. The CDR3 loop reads CASSLAGQGVYEQYF. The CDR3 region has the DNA TGTGCCAGCAGCTTAGCCGGGCAGGGGGTCTACGAGCAGTACTTC.

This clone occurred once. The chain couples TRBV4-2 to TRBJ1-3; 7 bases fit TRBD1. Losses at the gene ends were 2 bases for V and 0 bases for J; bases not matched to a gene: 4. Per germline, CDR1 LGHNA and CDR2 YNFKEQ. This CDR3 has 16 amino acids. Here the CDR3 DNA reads TGTGCCAGCAGCCAAAACAGGGGTGTCTCTGGAAACACCATATATTTT. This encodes CASSQNRGVSGNTIYF.

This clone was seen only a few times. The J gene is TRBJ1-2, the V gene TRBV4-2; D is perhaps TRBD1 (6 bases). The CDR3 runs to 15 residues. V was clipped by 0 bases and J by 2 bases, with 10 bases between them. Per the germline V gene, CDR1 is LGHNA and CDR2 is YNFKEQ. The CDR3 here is CASSQDPGANYGYTF. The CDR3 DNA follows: TGTGCCAGCAGCCAAGATCCAGGGGCGAACTATGGCTACACCTTC.

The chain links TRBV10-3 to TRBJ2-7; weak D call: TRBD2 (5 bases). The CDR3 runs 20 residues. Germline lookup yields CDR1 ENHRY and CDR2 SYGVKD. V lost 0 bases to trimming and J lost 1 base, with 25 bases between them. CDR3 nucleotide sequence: TGTGCCATCAGTGAGTCGGGGTGGGTGAGGGATGGCGGAGGTTCCTACGAGCAGTACTTC. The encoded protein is CAISESGWVRDGGGSYEQYF.

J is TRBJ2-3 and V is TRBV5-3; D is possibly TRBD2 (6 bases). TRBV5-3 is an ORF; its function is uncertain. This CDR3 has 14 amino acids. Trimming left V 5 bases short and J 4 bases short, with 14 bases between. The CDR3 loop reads CARRRREDPDTQYF. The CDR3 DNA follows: TGTGCCAGAAGGAGGCGGGAAGATCCAGATACGCAGTATTTT.

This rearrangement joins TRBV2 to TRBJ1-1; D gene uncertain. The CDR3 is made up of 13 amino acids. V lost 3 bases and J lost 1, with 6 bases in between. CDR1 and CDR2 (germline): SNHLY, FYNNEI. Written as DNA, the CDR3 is TGTGCCAGCAGTGAGGTCAGGAACACTGAAGCTTTCTTT. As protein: CASSEVRNTEAFF.